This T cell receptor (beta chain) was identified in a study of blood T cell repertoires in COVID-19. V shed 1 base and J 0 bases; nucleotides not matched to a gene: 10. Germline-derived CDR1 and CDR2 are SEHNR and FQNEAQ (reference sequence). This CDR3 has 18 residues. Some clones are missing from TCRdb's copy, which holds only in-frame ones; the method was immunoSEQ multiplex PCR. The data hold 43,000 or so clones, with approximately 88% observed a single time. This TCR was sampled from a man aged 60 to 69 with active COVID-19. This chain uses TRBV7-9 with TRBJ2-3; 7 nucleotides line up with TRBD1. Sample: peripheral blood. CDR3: CASSLVTGDLRSTDTQYF. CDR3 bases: TGTGCCAGCAGCTTAGTTACAGGGGATTTGAGGAGCACAGATACGCAGTATTTT.